Sequencing of this TCR beta chain was carried out in a study of T cell clonotyping in hematopoietic cell transplantation. Produced via immunoSEQ multiplex PCR; TCRdb's table is partial and in-frame only. The sample records around 12,000 clones, under 95% being singletons. This clone has more than one count but fewer than ten. Germline CDR1 SEHNR, CDR2 FQNEAQ (reference sequence). The germline V and J ends were trimmed by 2 bases and 10 bases, with 17 bases remaining between them. The CDR3 runs 14 residues. V and J are TRBV7-9 and TRBJ1-2, with D hard to call. This sequence was found in a woman between 50 and 59 years old in good health. Some clones in this sample may be carry-over from other donors' samples. Sequenced sample: peripheral blood mononuclear cells. CDR3 in amino acids: CASSLRSQVIDYTF. CDR3 bases: TGTGCCAGCAGCTTAAGGTCCCAGGTTATCGACTACACCTTC. The variable domain in full, completed from reference TRBV7-9 and TRBJ1-2, reads DTGVSQNPRHKITKRGQNVTFRCDPISEHNRLYWYRQTLGQGPEFLTYFQNEAQLEKSRLLSDRFSAERPKGSFSTLEIQRTEQGDSAMYLCASSLRSQVIDYTFGSGTRLTVV.